A single sample is the source of the 26 T cell receptor beta chains below, sequenced in a study of glioma-infiltrating T cells. TCR alpha and beta CDR3 regions were amplified from RNA using iRepertoire nested multiplex PCR. From the multiplex PCR reads, TCRdb called clonotypes with MiXCR, one entry per CDR3 protein. The sample lists approximately 88,000 distinct CDR3 sequences; about 25% were seen once. The specimen sequenced was glioma tissue, nonneoplastic brain tissue, or PBMCs (not recorded which). The receptors here all came from a human donor with low-grade glioma or glioblastoma, undergoing nonglioma brain surgery, or in good health (not recorded which).

Many counts were recorded for this clonotype. V is TRBV6-1 and J is TRBJ2-3; D is undetermined. The CDR3 is 14 amino acids. The ends were cut back, 5 bases at V and 0 bases at J, with 9 bases in the middle. Germline values: CDR1 MNHNS, CDR2 SASEGT. The CDR3, as DNA: TGTGCCAGCAGTAGAGCACCTAGCACAGATACGCAGTATTTT. It specifies CASSRAPSTDTQYF.

This clonotype was found a few times. The rearrangement uses TRBV7-8 and TRBJ2-2; D perhaps matches TRBD2 (6 bases). Germline lookup yields CDR1 SGHVS and CDR2 FQNEAQ. The ends were cut back, 5 bases at V and 5 bases at J, with 15 bases in the middle. The CDR3 is 15 amino acids. The CDR3 nucleotides are TGTGCCAGCAGCCTCCTAGGGGAGGAAACCGGGGAGCTGTTTTTT. Translation: CASSLLGEETGELFF.

The chain uses TRBV5-4 and TRBJ2-4; perhaps TRBD2 as D (6 bases). The germline CDR1 and CDR2 sequences are SGHNT and YYREEE (reference sequence). This CDR3 has 18 amino acids. Trimming took 4 bases from V and 1 from J, leaving 21 bases between them. The CDR3 DNA reads TGTGCCAGCAGCGGAGGGGCGGAACGACCCAGGGCCAAAAACATTCAGTACTTC. Translation gives CASSGGAERPRAKNIQYF.

The gene calls are TRBV11-2 and TRBJ2-3; D ambiguous. The CDR3 has 13 residues. Germline assignment: CDR1 SGHAT and CDR2 FQNNGV. With 4 bases removed from V and 2 bases from J, the gap between germline ends came to 7 bases. The CDR3 here is CASSSSPTDTQYF. The CDR3 region has the DNA TGTGCCAGCAGCTCCAGTCCCACAGATACGCAGTATTTT.

This clonotype was counted at least ten times. J is TRBJ1-2 and V is TRBV3-1; 8 nucleotides line up with TRBD1. Trimming took 4 bases from V and 2 from J; bases not matched to a gene: 6. This CDR3 spans 15 amino acids. The V gene's germline CDR1 is LGHDT and CDR2 YNNKEL (reference sequence). The CDR3 spells CASSPPRTGNYGYTF. The CDR3 DNA is TGTGCCAGCAGCCCTCCTAGGACAGGGAACTATGGCTACACCTTC. Based on the CDR3 plus reference TRBV3-1 and TRBJ1-2, the full variable domain is DTAVSQTPKYLVTQMGNDKSIKCEQNLGHDTMYWYKQDSKKFLKIMFSYNNKELIINETVPNRFSPKSPDKAHLNLHINSLELGDSAVYFCASSPPRTGNYGYTFGSGTRLTVV.

This clonotype occurred many times. This rearrangement joins TRBV6-1 to TRBJ2-3; D gene ambiguous. This CDR3 spans 15 amino acids. The germline gives CDR1 MNHNS, CDR2 SASEGT. V gave up 6 bases and J gave up 0 bases, with 13 bases separating them. CDR3 sequence: CASSRRSFSTDTQYF. For the CDR3, the DNA is TGTGCCAGCAGCCGCAGGAGTTTCAGCACAGATACGCAGTATTTT.

In its sample, this clonotype was seen a few times. J is TRBJ1-1 and V is TRBV19; D uncertain. The CDR3 has 12 residues. V lost 5 bases and J 4 bases, leaving 8 bases between the germline ends. Germline V gene sequence: CDR1 LNHDA, CDR2 SQIVND (reference sequence). The CDR3 DNA follows: TGTGCCAGTAGTCACACGGGCACTGAAGCTTTCTTT. This encodes CASSHTGTEAFF.

The sample holds a few counts of this clonotype. This chain joins TRBV7-2 and TRBJ2-6; maybe TRBD1 (5 bases). The CDR3 loop spans 14 amino acids. The germline gives CDR1 SGHTA, CDR2 FQGNSA. The V gene lost 5 bases and the J gene lost 4 bases, with 9 bases spanning the gap. CDR3 protein: CASSPGLGANVLTF. The CDR3 DNA reads TGTGCCAGCAGCCCAGGGTTAGGGGCCAACGTCCTGACTTTC. The entire variable domain, with the rest obtained from reference TRBV7-2 and TRBJ2-6, is as follows: GAGVSQSPSNKVTEKGKDVELRCDPISGHTALYWYRQSLGQGLEFLIYFQGNSAPDKSGLPSDRFSAERTGGSVSTLTIQRTQQEDSAVYLCASSPGLGANVLTFGAGSRLTVL.

Ten or more counts support this clonotype. This chain connects TRBV24-1 to TRBJ2-1; the match to TRBD1 covers 10 bases. Germline V gene sequence: CDR1 KGHDR, CDR2 SFDVKD. Germline trimming cut 5 bases from V and 0 bases from J; bases unmatched to any gene: 3. The CDR3 length is 16 residues. CDR3 residues: CATSGTGGSSYNEQFF. The DNA for the CDR3 is TGTGCCACCAGTGGGACAGGGGGGAGCTCCTACAATGAGCAGTTCTTC.

This clonotype was counted at least ten times. The chain links TRBV6-1 to TRBJ1-5; D gene unclear. The germline V and J ends were trimmed by 3 bases and 1 base, with 10 bases remaining between them. The CDR3 contains 15 residues. Germline V gives CDR1 MNHNS, CDR2 SASEGT. CDR3 protein: CASSEEGLSNQPQHF. The CDR3 bases are TGTGCCAGCAGTGAGGAGGGCTTAAGCAATCAGCCCCAGCATTTT.

The genes are TRBV4-2 and TRBJ2-7, with D possibly being TRBD1 or TRBD2 (5 bases each). Germline V gene sequence: CDR1 LGHNA, CDR2 YNFKEQ. V was cut by 0 bases and J by 2 bases, with 20 bases left in between. This CDR3 has 18 amino acids. The CDR3: CASSQDDLGRQDPYEQYF. CDR3 in DNA: TGTGCCAGCAGCCAAGACGACCTGGGACGCCAAGATCCCTACGAGCAGTACTTC.

This clonotype was observed many times. The chain joins TRBV7-6 to TRBJ2-7; D is possibly TRBD2 (5 bases). V was shortened by 1 base and J by 5 bases, with 9 bases between the two germline ends. Germline assignment: CDR1 SGHVS and CDR2 FNYEAQ. This CDR3 is 13 amino acids long. As DNA, the CDR3 is TGTGCCAGCAGCTTAGGTCATAGCGACGAGCAGTACTTC. It translates to CASSLGHSDEQYF.

Worth noting for this clonotype: A much larger clone differs from this one at a single base, so this may be a read error. The chain couples TRBV6-1 to TRBJ2-1; 10 bases agree with TRBD2. The CDR3 extends over 17 amino acids. With V trimmed by 4 bases and J by 1 base, 7 bases remained unmatched. Germline CDR1 and CDR2: MNHNS and SASEGT. The CDR3 here is CASSAGLLAGSYNEQFF. CDR3 in DNA: TGTGCCAGCAGTGCGGGGTTACTAGCGGGGTCCTACAATGAGCAGTTCTTC.

This clonotype was detected many times. V and J are TRBV29-1 and TRBJ2-3; no clear D gene. Germline values: CDR1 SQVTM, CDR2 ANQGSEA. The CDR3 is 12 residues long. Trimming removed 2 bases at V and 4 bases at J, with 7 bases between. The CDR3 protein is CSVELGPDTQYF. The CDR3 DNA reads as TGCAGCGTTGAACTGGGTCCAGATACGCAGTATTTT.

V and J are TRBV11-2 and TRBJ1-1, with a tentative D call TRBD1 (6 bases). CDR1 is SGHAT, CDR2 FQNNGV, per germline. The ends were cut back, 3 bases at V and 1 base at J, with 18 bases in the middle. The CDR3 is 17 residues long. The CDR3: CASSFPPAGQRNTEAFF. CDR3 bases: TGTGCCAGCAGCTTCCCCCCCGCGGGACAAAGGAACACTGAAGCTTTCTTT. The whole variable domain, remainder taken from reference TRBV11-2 and TRBJ1-1, is EAGVAQSPRYKIIEKRQSVAFWCNPISGHATLYWYQQILGQGPKLLIQFQNNGVVDDSQLPKDRFSAERLKGVDSTLKIQPAKLEDSAVYLCASSFPPAGQRNTEAFFGQGTRLTVV.

At least ten counts were recorded for this clonotype. This sequence joins TRBV7-2 and TRBJ2-5; 8 bases match TRBD2. Trimming removed 9 bases from V and 2 bases from J; junction bases left unmatched: 5. Germline V gene lookup returns CDR1 SGHTA and CDR2 FQGNSA. The CDR3 extends over 13 amino acids. The CDR3 sequence is CASTSGLQETQYF. The CDR3 DNA sequence: TGTGCCAGTACTAGCGGCCTACAAGAGACCCAGTACTTC. Supplemented by reference TRBV7-2 and TRBJ2-5, the full variable domain reads GAGVSQSPSNKVTEKGKDVELRCDPISGHTALYWYRQSLGQGLEFLIYFQGNSAPDKSGLPSDRFSAERTGGSVSTLTIQRTQQEDSAVYLCASTSGLQETQYFGPGTRLLVL.

In its sample, this clonotype was seen many times. The chain uses TRBV2 and TRBJ2-7; D gene ambiguous. Trimming stripped 6 bases from V and 2 bases from J, with 8 bases between. CDR1 SNHLY and CDR2 FYNNEI come from the germline V gene. This CDR3 is built from 12 residues. The CDR3 DNA follows: TGTGCCAGCAGGGCCCCCACCTACGAGCAGTACTTC. Translating gives CASRAPTYEQYF. The whole variable domain, remainder taken from reference TRBV2 and TRBJ2-7, is EPEVTQTPSHQVTQMGQEVILRCVPISNHLYFYWYRQILGQKVEFLVSFYNNEISEKSEIFDDQFSVERPDGSNFTLKIRSTKLEDSAMYFCASRAPTYEQYFGPGTRLTVT.

This clonotype was recorded many times. This chain connects TRBV14 to TRBJ1-1; D is perhaps TRBD1 (6 bases). This CDR3 is 14 amino acids long. Germline CDR1 is SGHDN and CDR2 is FVKESK. The V gene lost 1 base and the J gene lost 4 bases, with 10 bases spanning the gap. The CDR3 is CASSQVQGLTEAFF. CDR3 in DNA: TGTGCCAGCAGCCAAGTTCAGGGGCTCACTGAAGCTTTCTTT.

On this clonotype itself: One junction end disagrees with the germline gene, perhaps due to a read error. This chain uses TRBV6-2 or TRBV6-3 with TRBJ2-1; 12 bases align to TRBD2. Per the germline V gene, CDR1 is MNHEY and CDR2 is SVGEGT. The CDR3 is made up of 15 amino acids. CDR3 sequence (DNA): TGTGCCAGCGCTGGACTAGCGGGATTCTTCAATAAGCAGTTCTTC. Encoded protein: CASAGLAGFFNKQFF.

In its sample, this clonotype was seen many times. The chain uses TRBV20-1 and TRBJ2-1; TRBD2 might be the D (6 bases). Trimming took 0 bases from V and 10 from J, leaving 19 bases between them. This CDR3 comprises 15 residues. Per the germline V gene, CDR1 is DFQATT and CDR2 is SNEGSKA (reference sequence). CDR3 amino acids: CSARDFGRGGREQFF. CDR3 nucleotides: TGCAGTGCTAGAGATTTTGGACGCGGAGGGCGCGAGCAGTTCTTC.

On this clonotype: Since a much larger clone is just one base distant, this may be a read error. The chain links TRBV15 to TRBJ2-5, with 8 bases aligning to TRBD2. Germline V gene sequence: CDR1 LNHNV, CDR2 YYDKDF (reference sequence). This CDR3 comprises 12 residues. This CDR3 reads CANSGSEETQYF. The CDR3 DNA is TGTGCCAACAGCGGGAGCGAAGAGACCCAGTACTTC.

This clonotype was counted ten times or more. The V and J genes are TRBV29-1 and TRBJ2-7; 7 bases are a match to TRBD1. The V and J ends lost 7 bases and 4 bases, in that order; junction bases with no gene match: 10. CDR1 is SQVTM, CDR2 ANQGSEA, per germline. The CDR3 loop spans 13 amino acids. The CDR3 DNA reads TGCAGCGCAGCGACAGGGTGGGGATACGAGCAGTACTTC. It is translated as CSAATGWGYEQYF.

V gene TRBV4-1 combines with J gene TRBJ1-4; weak D call: TRBD1 (5 bases). The CDR3 is made up of 14 amino acids. V was cut by 4 bases and J by 8 bases, with 14 bases left in between. Germline V lookup: CDR1 MGHRA, CDR2 YSYEKL. The CDR3, as DNA: TGCGCCAGCAGCCCTCAGATGGAGGGGGAAAAACTGTTTTTT. Its protein is CASSPQMEGEKLFF.

Turning to this clonotype: One end of the junction fails to match germline, which may point to a read error. The gene calls are TRBV10-2 and TRBJ1-5, with D unclear. Germline V gene lookup returns CDR1 WSHSY and CDR2 SAAADI. CDR3 length: 14 residues. The CDR3 DNA reads as TGCGCCAGCGGTGAGGGCCGGAGCAATCAGCCCCAGCATTTT. This codes for CASGEGRSNQPQHF.

This clonotype was seen repeatedly, ten times or more. This chain connects TRBV27 to TRBJ2-1; D remains unclear. CDR1 and CDR2 (germline): MNHEY, SMNVEV (reference sequence). The CDR3 extends over 14 amino acids. V lost 6 bases, J lost 1 base, and 10 bases lay in between. As DNA, the CDR3 is TGTGCCAGCAGGAAGCGAGGTTCCTACAATGAGCAGTTCTTC. This encodes CASRKRGSYNEQFF.

This clonotype has ten or more counts. The chain is built from TRBV19 and TRBJ1-5; D gene uncertain. V lost 4 bases to trimming and J lost 9 bases, with 19 bases between them. This CDR3 spans 15 amino acids. CDR1 and CDR2 from the germline V gene are LNHDA and SQIVND (reference sequence). The CDR3 sequence: CASSTREVGIVPQHF. The DNA for the CDR3 is TGTGCCAGTAGTACCCGGGAGGTTGGAATTGTGCCCCAGCATTTT.